The clone carrying this TCR beta chain was found a few times. In the same sample, other DNA sequences code for this CDR3. The method was immunoSEQ multiplex PCR; TCRdb's version includes in-frame clones alone and lacks a portion of them. The data show roughly 2.5 million clones, approximately 92% seen once. These data originate in a study of shared clonotypes between healthy human individuals. Germline CDR1 SGHVS, CDR2 FNYEAQ. Trimming removed 1 base from V and 1 base from J, with 1 base in between. This CDR3 comprises 12 residues. The source is a man aged 18-30 years in good health. The sequenced sample was naive CD4+ T cells sorted from blood. Documented subset: CD45RA+ positively selected. V gene TRBV7-6 combines with J gene TRBJ2-5; D unresolved. The CDR3 DNA sequence: TGTGCCAGCAGCTTAGTCCAAGAGACCCAGTACTTC. Its translation is CASSLVQETQYF.